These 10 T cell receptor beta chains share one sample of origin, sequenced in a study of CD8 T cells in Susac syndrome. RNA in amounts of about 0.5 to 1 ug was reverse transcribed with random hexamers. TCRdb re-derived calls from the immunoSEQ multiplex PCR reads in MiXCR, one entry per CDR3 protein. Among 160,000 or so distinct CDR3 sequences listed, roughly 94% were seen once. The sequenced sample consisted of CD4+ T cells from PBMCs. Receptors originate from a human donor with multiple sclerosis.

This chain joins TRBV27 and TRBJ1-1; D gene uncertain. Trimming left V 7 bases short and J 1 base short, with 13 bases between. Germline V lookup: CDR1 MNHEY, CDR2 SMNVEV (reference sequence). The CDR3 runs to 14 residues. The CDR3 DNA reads TGTGCCAGCAAGTTGTGGAGAGAGAACACTGAAGCTTTCTTT. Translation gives CASKLWRENTEAFF.

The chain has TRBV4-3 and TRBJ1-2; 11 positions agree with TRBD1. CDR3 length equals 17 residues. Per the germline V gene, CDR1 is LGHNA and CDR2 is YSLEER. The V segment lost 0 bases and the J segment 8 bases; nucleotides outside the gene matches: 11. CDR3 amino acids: CASSQDRWTGGAGGYTF. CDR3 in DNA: TGCGCCAGCAGCCAAGACCGGTGGACAGGGGGCGCCGGGGGCTACACCTTC.

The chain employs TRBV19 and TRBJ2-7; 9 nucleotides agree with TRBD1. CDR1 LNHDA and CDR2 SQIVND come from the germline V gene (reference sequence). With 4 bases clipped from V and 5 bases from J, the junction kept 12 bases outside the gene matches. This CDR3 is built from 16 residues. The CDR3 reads CASSRMAGTGRDEQYF. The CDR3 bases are TGTGCCAGTAGTAGAATGGCCGGGACAGGGAGAGACGAGCAGTACTTC. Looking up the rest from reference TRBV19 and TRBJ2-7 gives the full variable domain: DGGITQSPKYLFRKEGQNVTLSCEQNLNHDAMYWYRQDPGQGLRLIYYSQIVNDFQKGDIAEGYSVSREKKESFPLTVTSAQKNPTAFYLCASSRMAGTGRDEQYFGPGTRLTVT.

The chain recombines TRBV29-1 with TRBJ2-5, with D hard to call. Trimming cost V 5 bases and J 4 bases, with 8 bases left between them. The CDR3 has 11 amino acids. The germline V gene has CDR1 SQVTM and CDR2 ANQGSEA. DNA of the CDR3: TGCAGCGTTTCTCGAGGAGAGACCCAGTACTTC. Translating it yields CSVSRGETQYF. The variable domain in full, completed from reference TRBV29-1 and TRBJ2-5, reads SAVISQKPSRDICQRGTSLTIQCQVDSQVTMMFWYRQQPGQSLTLIATANQGSEATYESGFVIDKFPISRPNLTFSTLTVSNMSPEDSSIYLCSVSRGETQYFGPGTRLLVL.

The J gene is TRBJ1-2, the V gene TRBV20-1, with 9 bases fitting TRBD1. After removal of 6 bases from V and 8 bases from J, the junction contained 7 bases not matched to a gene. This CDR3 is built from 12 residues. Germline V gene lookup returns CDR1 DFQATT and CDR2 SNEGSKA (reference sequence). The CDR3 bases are TGCAGTGCCCTGGGACAGGGAGTCGGCTACACCTTC. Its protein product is CSALGQGVGYTF.

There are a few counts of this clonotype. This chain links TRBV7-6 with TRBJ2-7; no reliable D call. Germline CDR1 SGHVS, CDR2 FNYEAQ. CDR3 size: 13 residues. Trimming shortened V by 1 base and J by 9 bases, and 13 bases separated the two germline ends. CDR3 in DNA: TGTGCCAGCAGCTTAGAATCAGGACGCGGGCAGTACTTC. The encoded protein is CASSLESGRGQYF. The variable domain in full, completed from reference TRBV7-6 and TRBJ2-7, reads GAGVSQSPRYKVTKRGQDVALRCDPISGHVSLYWYRQALGQGPEFLTYFNYEAQQDKSGLPNDRFSAERPEGSISTLTIQRTEQRDSAMYRCASSLESGRGQYFGPGTRLTVT.

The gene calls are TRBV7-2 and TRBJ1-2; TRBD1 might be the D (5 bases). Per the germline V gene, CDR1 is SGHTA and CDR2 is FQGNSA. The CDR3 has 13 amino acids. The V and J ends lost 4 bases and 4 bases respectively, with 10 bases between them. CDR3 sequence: CASSSHGAYGYTF. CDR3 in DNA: TGTGCCAGCAGCTCCCACGGGGCCTATGGCTACACCTTC. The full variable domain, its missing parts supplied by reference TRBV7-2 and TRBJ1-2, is GAGVSQSPSNKVTEKGKDVELRCDPISGHTALYWYRQSLGQGLEFLIYFQGNSAPDKSGLPSDRFSAERTGGSVSTLTIQRTQQEDSAVYLCASSSHGAYGYTFGSGTRLTVV.

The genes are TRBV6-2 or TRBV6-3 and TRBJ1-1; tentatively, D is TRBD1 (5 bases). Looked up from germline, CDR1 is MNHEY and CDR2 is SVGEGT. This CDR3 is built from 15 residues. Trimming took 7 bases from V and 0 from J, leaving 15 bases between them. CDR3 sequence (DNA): TGTGCCAGCACGCGCACCCAGGGATTGAACACTGAAGCTTTCTTT. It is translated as CASTRTQGLNTEAFF.

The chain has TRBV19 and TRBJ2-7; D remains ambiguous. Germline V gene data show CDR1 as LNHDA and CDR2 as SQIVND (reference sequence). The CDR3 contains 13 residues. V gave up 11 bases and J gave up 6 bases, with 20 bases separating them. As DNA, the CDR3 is TGTGCCTCAGCCTTTCAAGGTATGGGCGAGCAGTACTTC. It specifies CASAFQGMGEQYF.

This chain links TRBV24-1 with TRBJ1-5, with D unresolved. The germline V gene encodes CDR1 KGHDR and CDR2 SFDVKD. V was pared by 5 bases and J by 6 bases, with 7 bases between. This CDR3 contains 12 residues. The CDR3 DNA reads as TGTGCCACCAGTGGTCCCGGTCAGCCCCAGCATTTT. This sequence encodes CATSGPGQPQHF.